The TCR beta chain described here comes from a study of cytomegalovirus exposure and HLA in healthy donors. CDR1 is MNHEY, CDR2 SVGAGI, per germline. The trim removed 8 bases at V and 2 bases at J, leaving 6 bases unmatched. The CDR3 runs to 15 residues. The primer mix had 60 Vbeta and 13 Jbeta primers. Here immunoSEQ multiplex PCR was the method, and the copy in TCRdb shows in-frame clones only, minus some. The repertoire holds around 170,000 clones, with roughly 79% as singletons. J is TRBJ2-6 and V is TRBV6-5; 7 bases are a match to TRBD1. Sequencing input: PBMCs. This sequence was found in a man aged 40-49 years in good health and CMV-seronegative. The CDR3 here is CASGTGTAGANVLTF. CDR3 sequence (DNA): TGTGCCAGCGGGACCGGGACAGCTGGGGCCAACGTCCTGACTTTC.